Listed below are T cell receptor beta chains from one sample, sequenced in a study of cytomegalovirus exposure and HLA in healthy donors. Profiled with immunoSEQ multiplex PCR; TCRdb holds only in-frame clones, not every one. The data contain approximately 160,000 clones, around 78% of them singletons. Sequencing was carried out using PBMCs. Source of these receptors: a woman aged 45-60 years in good health and CMV-seropositive. Each CDR3 is given with its conserved first and last residue. Fields, in order: V gene, J gene, D gene, clone size, CDR3 protein, CDR3 DNA. The D gene is left open where the match is weak. Clone size is given for some rows only: seen once, a few or many times, or a class if the clone is expanded.

V: TRBV5-1; J: TRBJ1-2; D: .; size: .; CDR3: CASSREPTGYYGYTF; DNA: TGCGCCAGCAGCCGAGAACCTACAGGCTACTATGGCTACACCTTC
V: TRBV18; J: TRBJ2-7; D: .; size: .; CDR3: CASSPTGSYRVDF; DNA: TGTGCCAGCTCACCTACTGGGTCCTACCGGGTCGACTTC
V: TRBV4-1; J: TRBJ1-5; D: TRBD1; size: once; CDR3: CASSQGQGNEPQHF; DNA: TGCGCCAGCAGCCAAGGACAGGGTAACGAGCCCCAGCATTTT
V: TRBV13; J: TRBJ1-4; D: TRBD1; size: .; CDR3: CASSLRDRATNEKLFF; DNA: TGTGCCAGCAGCTTGCGGGACAGAGCAACTAATGAAAAACTGTTTTTT
V: TRBV5-1; J: TRBJ2-1; D: TRBD2; size: once; CDR3: CASSLKTSGGPRQFF; DNA: TGCGCCAGCAGCTTGAAGACTAGCGGGGGCCCCCGGCAGTTCTTC
V: TRBV5-1; J: TRBJ1-3; D: .; size: .; CDR3: CASSLEVLGRSGNTIYF; DNA: TGCGCCAGCAGCTTGGAAGTTCTGGGCCGAAGTGGAAACACCATATATTTT
V: TRBV30; J: TRBJ1-6; D: .; size: few; CDR3: CASSTGRNSPLHF; DNA: TGTGCCTCTTCGACAGGACGGAATTCACCCCTCCACTTT
V: TRBV5-4; J: TRBJ2-3; D: TRBD2; size: .; CDR3: CASSLRTSGGSDTQYF; DNA: TGTGCCAGCAGCTTGCGGACTAGCGGGGGTAGTGATACGCAGTATTTT
V: TRBV19; J: TRBJ2-1; D: TRBD2; size: .; CDR3: CATLQFNGGADEQFF; DNA: TGTGCCACTCTACAGTTTAACGGGGGGGCAGATGAGCAGTTCTTC
V: TRBV5-8; J: TRBJ1-2; D: TRBD1; size: .; CDR3: CASSPGQAMIYGYTF; DNA: TGTGCCAGCAGCCCAGGACAGGCGATGATCTATGGCTACACCTTC
V: TRBV5-4; J: TRBJ1-3; D: .; size: .; CDR3: CASSLVQSSGNTIYF; DNA: TGTGCCAGCAGCTTGGTCCAGTCCTCTGGAAACACCATATATTTT
V: TRBV27; J: TRBJ2-7; D: TRBD1; size: .; CDR3: CASSLDRTGRYEQYF; DNA: TGTGCCAGCAGTTTAGACCGGACAGGACGCTACGAGCAGTACTTC
V: TRBV5-1; J: TRBJ1-1; D: TRBD1; size: .; CDR3: CASSQGTGGTEAFF; DNA: TGCGCCAGCAGCCAAGGGACAGGGGGCACTGAAGCTTTCTTT
V: TRBV4-1; J: TRBJ2-3; D: .; size: .; CDR3: CASSLGESTDTQYF; DNA: TGCGCCAGCAGCCTCGGGGAAAGCACAGATACGCAGTATTTT